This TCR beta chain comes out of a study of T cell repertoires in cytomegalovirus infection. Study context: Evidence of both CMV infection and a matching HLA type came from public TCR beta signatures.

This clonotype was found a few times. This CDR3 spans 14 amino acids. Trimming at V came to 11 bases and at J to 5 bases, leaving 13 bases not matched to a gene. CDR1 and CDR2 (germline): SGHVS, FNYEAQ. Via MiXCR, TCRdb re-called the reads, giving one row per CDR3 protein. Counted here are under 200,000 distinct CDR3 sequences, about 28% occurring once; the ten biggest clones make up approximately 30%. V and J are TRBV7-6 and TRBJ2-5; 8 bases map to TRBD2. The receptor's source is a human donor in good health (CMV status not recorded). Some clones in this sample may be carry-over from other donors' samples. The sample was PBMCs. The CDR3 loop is CASNPGGARETQYF. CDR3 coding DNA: TGTGCCTCCAACCCCGGGGGGGCGAGGGAGACCCAGTACTTC.